These 27 T cell receptor beta chains came from one sample sequenced in a study of CD8+ T cells in alopecia areata. Treatment: oral pan-JAK inhibitor, 5-10 mg twice daily. Extraction and reverse transcription of RNA yielded cDNA as the sequencing template. Sequencing was performed with immunoSEQ multiplex PCR; in TCRdb, only in-frame clones are kept and a portion is missing. The repertoire holds roughly 110,000 clones, with less than 75% as singletons. The source was CD8+ T cells sorted from blood, collected at week 24, from a patient treated with tofacitinib. These receptor sequences come from a human donor with alopecia areata.

CDR3 nucleotide sequence: TGTGCCAGCAGCTTCGGACAGAACAATGAGCAGTTCTTC. Translating it yields CASSFGQNNEQFF. J is TRBJ2-1 and V is TRBV5-6; a possible D gene is TRBD1 (6 bases). From germline, CDR1 is SGHDT and CDR2 YYEEEE. The CDR3 sequence is 13 residues long. V lost 2 bases, J lost 5 bases, and 8 bases lay in between.

Points on this clone: The same CDR3 also results from other DNA sequences found in this sample. The chain carries TRBV11-2 and TRBJ1-4; D gene ambiguous. The V and J ends lost 1 base and 8 bases respectively, with 5 bases between them. The CDR3 extends over 12 amino acids. Germline V gene sequence: CDR1 SGHAT, CDR2 FQNNGV. For the CDR3, the DNA is TGTGCCAGCAGCTTAGGGCGAGAAAAACTGTTTTTT. It translates to CASSLGREKLFF.

This rearrangement joins TRBV29-1 to TRBJ1-4; 7 nucleotides match TRBD1. Trimming cost V 5 bases and J 4 bases; bases outside gene matches: 7. This CDR3 has 14 residues. Germline CDR1 reads SQVTM; CDR2 reads ANQGSEA. For the CDR3, the DNA is TGCAGCGTTACCGAGGGGGCAATTAATGAAAAACTGTTTTTT. It yields the protein CSVTEGAINEKLFF.

This clone was recorded only once. The chain combines TRBV7-9 with TRBJ2-5; tentative D call: TRBD2 (7 bases). This CDR3 has 14 residues. Germline values: CDR1 SEHNR, CDR2 FQNEAQ (reference sequence). Trimming took off 5 bases at V and 3 bases at J, with 13 bases between the two ends. The CDR3 loop reads CASSMPGGEETQYF. CDR3 DNA sequence: TGTGCCAGCAGCATGCCGGGGGGCGAAGAGACCCAGTACTTC.

This rearrangement joins TRBV27 to TRBJ1-6; D is unclear. This CDR3 is 14 amino acids long. Between the trimmed V and J ends, which lost 5 bases and 5 bases, there was a span of 10 bases. Germline V gene data show CDR1 as MNHEY and CDR2 as SMNVEV (reference sequence). The CDR3 loop is CASSLLANNSPLHF. Here the CDR3 DNA reads TGTGCCAGCAGTCTTCTAGCTAATAATTCACCCCTCCACTTT.

This chain uses TRBV6-4 with TRBJ2-1, with 13 bases fitting TRBD2. The CDR3 totals 16 residues. With V trimmed by 2 bases and J by 5 bases, 3 bases remained unmatched. The germline V gene has CDR1 MRHNA and CDR2 SNTAGT. The CDR3 DNA reads as TGTGCCAGCAGTGACAAACTAGCGGGGGGGCACAATGAGCAGTTCTTC. It yields the protein CASSDKLAGGHNEQFF.

The chain joins TRBV13 to TRBJ2-7; D gene ambiguous. CDR3 size: 13 residues. Germline V CDR1 and CDR2: PRHDT, FYEKMQ (reference sequence). The V gene lost 0 bases and the J gene lost 5 bases, with 8 bases spanning the gap. In DNA, the CDR3 is TGTGCCAGCAGCTTAGGCCGTATGCACGAGCAGTACTTC. It specifies CASSLGRMHEQYF.

The rearrangement uses TRBV27 and TRBJ2-7, with D uncertain. V gave up 7 bases and J gave up 3 bases, with 16 bases separating them. This CDR3 spans 14 amino acids. In germline, CDR1 is MNHEY, CDR2 SMNVEV (reference sequence). The CDR3 is CASNPGGGLYEQYF. CDR3 bases: TGTGCCAGCAATCCCGGTGGCGGTCTCTACGAGCAGTACTTC.

This chain joins TRBV5-1 and TRBJ1-2; D is ambiguous. From germline, CDR1 is SGHRS and CDR2 YFSETQ. This CDR3 spans 17 amino acids. V lost 2 bases and J 0 bases, leaving 17 bases between the germline ends. CDR3 DNA sequence: TGCGCCAGCAGCTTCAGCTTCAGCTTTAGGCCTAACTATGGCTACACCTTC. Its protein product is CASSFSFSFRPNYGYTF.

CDR3 sequence: CSVEDQGEIQGMEYGYTF. CDR3 coding DNA: TGCAGCGTTGAAGACCAAGGGGAAATACAGGGTATGGAGTATGGCTACACCTTC. The V call is TRBV29-1, the J call TRBJ1-2; D is perhaps TRBD1 (6 bases). Germline assignment: CDR1 SQVTM and CDR2 ANQGSEA. The CDR3 consists of 18 residues. V dropped 0 bases and J dropped 5 bases, with 25 bases sitting between them.

In DNA form, the CDR3 reads TGTGCCAGCAGCGTAGGTACCCGCACCTACGAGCAGTACTTC. Its translation is CASSVGTRTYEQYF. The gene calls are TRBV9 and TRBJ2-7; D remains unclear. Looked up from germline, CDR1 is SGDLS and CDR2 is YYNGEE. V lost 0 bases and J 2 bases, leaving 9 bases between the germline ends. The CDR3 runs to 14 residues.

In its sample, this clone was seen a few times. This chain links TRBV23-1 with TRBJ1-5; TRBD1 aligns across 9 bases. TRBV23-1 belongs to the ORF category, with a function that is uncertain. Unmatched junction bases numbered 12, after V lost 5 bases and J lost 4 bases. CDR3 size: 17 residues. The CDR3 region is CASSCRLTGTGNQPQHF. In DNA form, the CDR3 reads TGCGCCAGCAGTTGCCGACTGACCGGGACAGGGAATCAGCCCCAGCATTTT.

In regard to this clone: The sample has other DNA sequences that encode this CDR3 too. The rearrangement links TRBV6-5 to TRBJ1-5; maybe TRBD1 (6 bases). The CDR3 contains 15 residues. Germline V gene sequence: CDR1 MNHEY, CDR2 SVGAGI. Trimming stripped 4 bases from V and 0 bases from J, with 10 bases between. The CDR3 sequence: CASSLQGYSNQPQHF. CDR3 coding DNA: TGTGCCAGCAGTTTACAGGGTTATAGCAATCAGCCCCAGCATTTT.

The chain links TRBV4-2 to TRBJ2-5, with TRBD2 identical over 7 bases. The CDR3 length is 16 residues. Unmatched junction bases numbered 10, after V lost 4 bases and J lost 2 bases. Germline V gene data show CDR1 as LGHNA and CDR2 as YNFKEQ. The CDR3 sequence: CASSRDWDYRQETQYF. CDR3 in DNA: TGTGCCAGCAGCCGGGACTGGGACTACCGTCAAGAGACCCAGTACTTC.

The chain combines TRBV5-1 with TRBJ2-7; D is possibly TRBD1 or TRBD2 (5 bases each). The CDR3 runs to 14 residues. V dropped 0 bases and J dropped 2 bases, with 9 bases sitting between them. The germline V gene encodes CDR1 SGHRS and CDR2 YFSETQ. CDR3 DNA sequence: TGCGCCAGCAGCTTGGCGGGGACCCCCTACGAGCAGTACTTC. Its translation is CASSLAGTPYEQYF.

The CDR3 reads CASVSDRGLDYGYTF. In DNA, the CDR3 is TGTGCTAGTGTTTCGGATAGGGGACTCGACTATGGCTACACCTTC. The chain combines TRBV12-5 with TRBJ1-2; a possible D gene is TRBD1 (5 bases). Trimming removed 7 bases at V and 3 bases at J, with 18 bases between. The CDR3 totals 15 residues. Germline V CDR1 and CDR2: LGHNT, FRNRAP.

A few counts support this clone. The genes are TRBV7-6 and TRBJ2-7; D remains unclear. CDR3 size: 14 residues. Germline lookup yields CDR1 SGHVS and CDR2 FNYEAQ. V was clipped by 5 bases and J by 2 bases, with 13 bases between them. CDR3 region: CASSDSLRTYEQYF. CDR3 in DNA: TGTGCCAGCAGCGACTCGTTACGGACCTACGAGCAGTACTTC. Complete variable domain (other parts from reference TRBV7-6 and TRBJ2-7): GAGVSQSPRYKVTKRGQDVALRCDPISGHVSLYWYRQALGQGPEFLTYFNYEAQQDKSGLPNDRFSAERPEGSISTLTIQRTEQRDSAMYRCASSDSLRTYEQYFGPGTRLTVT.

The chain combines TRBV9 with TRBJ2-1; D uncertain. Trimming pared 2 bases from V and 0 bases from J, leaving 6 bases between. This CDR3 is 14 amino acids long. The germline V gene has CDR1 SGDLS and CDR2 YYNGEE. The CDR3 sequence: CASSVWPSYNEQFF. CDR3 nucleotide sequence: TGTGCCAGCAGCGTGTGGCCCTCCTACAATGAGCAGTTCTTC.

This clone was counted between two and nine times. The V and J genes are TRBV27 and TRBJ2-7; no clear D gene. The CDR3 is 14 residues long. Germline CDR1 and CDR2: MNHEY and SMNVEV (reference sequence). Trimming pared 1 base from V and 2 bases from J, leaving 9 bases between. CDR3 nucleotide sequence: TGTGCCAGCAGTTTATTCGGACGGACCTACGAGCAGTACTTC. It translates to CASSLFGRTYEQYF.

This chain joins TRBV29-1 and TRBJ2-1; perhaps TRBD2 as D (7 bases). V dropped 8 bases and J dropped 2 bases, with 22 bases sitting between them. The CDR3 spans 16 residues. CDR1 SQVTM and CDR2 ANQGSEA come from the germline V gene. CDR3 nucleotide sequence: TGCAGCCCCCAGGGGATTGCGGGGGAGACCTACAATGAGCAGTTCTTC. Encoded protein: CSPQGIAGETYNEQFF.

V gene TRBV9 combines with J gene TRBJ2-5; TRBD1 aligns across 7 bases. CDR3 length: 14 residues. V dropped 0 bases and J dropped 3; count of bases not matched to a gene: 2. The germline V gene has CDR1 SGDLS and CDR2 YYNGEE. CDR3 coding DNA: TGTGCCAGCAGCGTAGAAGGGGGCGAAGAGACCCAGTACTTC. This gives the protein CASSVEGGEETQYF.

This clone was detected once. The genes are TRBV15 and TRBJ1-2; D might be TRBD1 (5 bases). Trimming left V 8 bases short and J 2 bases short, with 15 bases between. Germline CDR1 reads LNHNV; CDR2 reads YYDKDF (reference sequence). The CDR3 has 14 amino acids. This CDR3 reads CATRQYRDNYGYTF. Written as DNA, the CDR3 is TGTGCCACCCGTCAATACCGGGACAACTATGGCTACACCTTC.

The chain has TRBV23-1 and TRBJ2-6, with TRBD1 as a possible D gene (5 bases). TRBV23-1 is designated an ORF whose function remains uncertain. The CDR3 is 24 amino acids. Trimming left V 0 bases short and J 0 bases short, with 30 bases between. CDR3 nucleotide sequence: TGCGCCAGCAGTCAATCCCCCCCGTTTCGCGGCGGAAGGGGTCGTTCCTCTGGGGCCAACGTCCTGACTTTC. It specifies CASSQSPPFRGGRGRSSGANVLTF.

The chain uses TRBV2 and TRBJ2-1; D might be TRBD1 or TRBD2, each matching 6 bases. From germline, CDR1 is SNHLY and CDR2 FYNNEI. Trimming pared 3 bases from V and 0 bases from J, leaving 15 bases between. This CDR3 is built from 17 residues. CDR3: CASSDMGGESSYNEQFF. CDR3 nucleotides: TGTGCCAGCAGTGATATGGGGGGCGAGAGCTCCTACAATGAGCAGTTCTTC. Using reference TRBV2 and TRBJ2-1 for the parts outside the CDR3, the full variable domain is EPEVTQTPSHQVTQMGQEVILRCVPISNHLYFYWYRQILGQKVEFLVSFYNNEISEKSEIFDDQFSVERPDGSNFTLKIRSTKLEDSAMYFCASSDMGGESSYNEQFFGPGTRLTVL.

V gene TRBV14 combines with J gene TRBJ2-1; 11 bases are shared with TRBD2. Germline CDR1 reads SGHDN; CDR2 reads FVKESK. V was pared by 1 base and J by 10 bases, with 6 bases of the junction left unmatched. The CDR3 is 15 residues long. The CDR3 DNA reads as TGTGCCAGCAGCCAAGGTAGCGGGGGGGCCAGCGAGCAGTTCTTC. This encodes CASSQGSGGASEQFF.

The CDR3 here is CASSLTADDEQFF. The DNA for the CDR3 is TGTGCCAGCAGCTTGACGGCAGACGATGAGCAGTTCTTC. The chain combines TRBV5-4 with TRBJ2-1; D is uncertain. CDR3 length: 13 amino acids. The V and J ends lost 1 base and 8 bases respectively, with 10 bases between them. The V gene's germline CDR1 is SGHNT and CDR2 YYREEE (reference sequence).

With respect to this clone: Different DNA sequences within this sample yield the same CDR3. The chain joins TRBV29-1 to TRBJ1-4; D call uncertain. Germline CDR1 reads SQVTM; CDR2 reads ANQGSEA. There are 12 residues in the CDR3. V shed 4 bases and J shed 3 bases, with 6 bases lying between them. CDR3 region: CSVVGPNEKLFF. In DNA form, the CDR3 reads TGCAGCGTTGTTGGGCCTAATGAAAAACTGTTTTTT.